The 15 T cell receptor beta chains reported below all come from one sample, sequenced in a study of T-cell memory formation after mild COVID-19. MiXCR, applied by TCRdb to the 5' RACE reads, yields one record per CDR3 protein. The table records approximately 290,000 distinct CDR3 sequences, just under 20% of them present only once. Sequencing was performed on PBMCs or a T cell subset sorted from them (not recorded which). These receptors were collected from a man between 18 and 29 years old who had mild COVID-19 (a few samples of this study predate the infection). Cell type and time point are not known.

The table lists this clonotype with a few counts. V usage is TRBV19 and J usage is TRBJ2-1, with 9 nucleotides matching TRBD2. V dropped 3 bases and J dropped 8; count of bases not matched to a gene: 5. CDR3 size: 14 residues. In germline, CDR1 is LNHDA, CDR2 SQIVND (reference sequence). CDR3 residues: CASSMGLARDEQFF. CDR3 sequence (DNA): TGTGCCAGTAGTATGGGACTAGCTCGCGATGAGCAGTTCTTC.

V usage is TRBV19 and J usage is TRBJ1-2, with a possible D match to TRBD1 (6 bases). The CDR3 runs 14 residues. Germline V lookup: CDR1 LNHDA, CDR2 SQIVND (reference sequence). Between the trimmed V and J ends, which lost 6 bases and 6 bases, there was a span of 17 bases. CDR3 nucleotides: TGTGCCAGTAGGTGGGACAAGGAGAAGGATGGCTACACCTTC. It specifies CASRWDKEKDGYTF.

Points on this clonotype: Its ends do not fully match the called genes, so a read error is possible. V gene TRBV11-2 combines with J gene TRBJ2-5, with 7 bases aligning to TRBD1. Germline CDR1 and CDR2: SGHAT and FQNNGV. The CDR3 totals 13 residues. The CDR3 sequence: CASRQGGQETKYF. CDR3 DNA: TGTGCCAGCAGACAAGGGGGCCAGGAGACCAAGTACTTC.

The chain has TRBV20-1 and TRBJ1-2, with TRBD1 identical over 8 bases. Germline V lookup: CDR1 DFQATT, CDR2 SNEGSKA (reference sequence). The V and J ends lost 3 bases and 4 bases, in that order; junction bases with no gene match: 10. This CDR3 region has 15 residues. The CDR3 region is CSASPAGGEGYGYTF. CDR3 nucleotides: TGCAGTGCTAGTCCTGCAGGGGGCGAAGGCTATGGCTACACCTTC.

The genes are TRBV6-5 and TRBJ1-1, with D possibly TRBD1 on 6 matching bases. The CDR3 is 14 residues long. The ends were cut back, 6 bases at V and 5 bases at J, with 16 bases in the middle. Germline assignment: CDR1 MNHEY and CDR2 SVGAGI. CDR3 in amino acids: CASRLQGGGTEAFF. The CDR3 DNA reads TGTGCCAGCAGACTACAGGGTGGGGGGACTGAAGCTTTCTTT.

V usage is TRBV4-3 and J usage is TRBJ2-5, with a possible D match to TRBD2 (6 bases). From germline, CDR1 is LGHNA and CDR2 YSLEER. V lost 0 bases and J 8 bases, leaving 19 bases between the germline ends. The CDR3 extends over 16 amino acids. CDR3 loop: CASSQDSGGSKRTQYF. The CDR3 region has the DNA TGCGCCAGCAGCCAAGATTCTGGGGGGTCCAAGAGAACCCAGTACTTC.

The sample holds a few counts of this clonotype. V is TRBV7-2 and J is TRBJ2-2; D is unclear. V was clipped by 2 bases and J by 2 bases, with 15 bases between them. Germline V gene data show CDR1 as SGHTA and CDR2 as FQGNSA. CDR3 length: 17 residues. CDR3 in amino acids: CASSLYSPTLNTGELFF. The CDR3 DNA is TGTGCCAGCAGCTTATACTCGCCGACCTTAAACACCGGGGAGCTGTTTTTT.

J is TRBJ1-4 and V is TRBV28; 10 nucleotides align to TRBD1. The length of the CDR3 is 15 residues. The V and J ends lost 8 bases and 6 bases, in that order; junction bases with no gene match: 9. CDR1 and CDR2 (germline): MDHEN, SYDVKM. Here the CDR3 reads CASQPPGTGDEKLFF. As DNA, the CDR3 is TGTGCCAGCCAACCCCCGGGGACAGGGGATGAAAAACTGTTTTTT.

V usage is TRBV3-1 and J usage is TRBJ1-2; D is possibly TRBD1 (5 bases). Trimming took 2 bases from V and 6 from J, leaving 16 bases between them. The germline gives CDR1 LGHDT, CDR2 YNNKEL (reference sequence). The CDR3 totals 15 residues. This CDR3 is CASSQFRSGSNGYTF. The CDR3 DNA sequence: TGTGCCAGCAGCCAATTTCGATCAGGGTCCAATGGCTACACCTTC.

The V call is TRBV6-2 or TRBV6-3, the J call TRBJ2-1; 12 bases map to TRBD1. The CDR3 length is 15 residues. Losses at the gene ends were 7 bases for V and 12 bases for J; bases not matched to a gene: 13. In germline, CDR1 is MNHEY, CDR2 SVGEGT. DNA for the CDR3: TGTGCCAGCATCCCTCCGGGACAGGGGGCTGGGAGGCAGTTCTTC. It codes for CASIPPGQGAGRQFF.

The chain joins TRBV9 to TRBJ1-1, with 10 bases lining up with TRBD1. After removal of 3 bases from V and 7 bases from J, the junction contained 9 bases not matched to a gene. The CDR3 runs 15 residues. CDR1 SGDLS and CDR2 YYNGEE come from the germline V gene. CDR3 sequence (DNA): TGTGCCAGCAGCGGGGGGGACAGGGGAAGAGTTGAAGCTTTCTTT. It codes for CASSGGDRGRVEAFF. Filled out from reference TRBV9 and TRBJ1-1, the complete variable domain reads DSGVTQTPKHLITATGQRVTLRCSPRSGDLSVYWYQQSLDQGLQFLIQYYNGEERAKGNILERFSAQQFPDLHSELNLSSLELGDSALYFCASSGGDRGRVEAFFGQGTRLTVV.

The chain uses TRBV7-2 and TRBJ1-2, with a tentative D call TRBD1 (5 bases). CDR1 SGHTA and CDR2 FQGNSA come from the germline V gene. The CDR3 contains 16 residues. V lost 4 bases, J lost 4 bases, and 19 bases lay in between. This CDR3 reads CASSSELSPGPYGYTF. DNA for the CDR3: TGTGCCAGCAGCTCAGAGTTATCGCCGGGGCCCTATGGCTACACCTTC.

J is TRBJ1-1 and V is TRBV5-1; D is unresolved. This CDR3 has 14 amino acids. V lost 2 bases, J lost 1 base, and 9 bases lay in between. Germline loops: CDR1 SGHRS, CDR2 YFSETQ. The DNA for the CDR3 is TGCGCCAGCAGCTTACAACCCACGAACACTGAAGCTTTCTTT. Protein product: CASSLQPTNTEAFF.

The chain joins TRBV29-1 to TRBJ1-5; 8 bases align to TRBD1. The length of the CDR3 is 12 residues. Looked up from germline, CDR1 is SQVTM and CDR2 is ANQGSEA. Trimming at V came to 6 bases and at J to 5 bases, leaving 3 bases not matched to a gene. CDR3 loop: CSVGQVDQPQHF. CDR3 sequence (DNA): TGCAGCGTGGGACAGGTAGATCAGCCCCAGCATTTT.

This clonotype was observed a handful of times. The V and J genes are TRBV28 and TRBJ2-7; 7 bases are shared with TRBD2. Losses at the gene ends were 2 bases for V and 7 bases for J; bases not matched to a gene: 5. Germline CDR1 and CDR2: MDHEN and SYDVKM. CDR3 length equals 13 residues. The DNA for the CDR3 is TGTGCCAGCAGTTTAGCGGGGGTAGGGGAGCAGTACGTC. Translated, it gives CASSLAGVGEQYV.